This T cell receptor (beta chain) was captured in a study of regulatory T cells in long-lasting Graves disease. Study-level findings and limits: Thyroid tissue was not sampled; only peripheral blood was. It was in persistent disease that TRBV28, TRBJ1-2 and TRBJ2-5 were favored.

TCR beta libraries were built with iRepertoire HTBI primers and Arm-PCR of CDR3 regions. A single record per CDR3 protein comes from TCRdb applying MiXCR to the multiplex PCR reads. The data hold fewer than 400,000 distinct CDR3 sequences, with about 20% observed a single time. The germline gives CDR1 MGHRA, CDR2 YSYEKL. The CDR3 covers 18 residues. V lost 1 base and J lost 6; bases outside the gene matches: 7. Only a few counts were recorded for this clonotype. Its antigen is unidentified. Time point of the sample: persistent/refractory GD, antithyroid drugs over 5 years with positive TRAb. RNA extracted from PBMCs served as the sequencing template.

This rearrangement joins TRBV4-1 to TRBJ2-1, with 15 bases that match TRBD2. The sample was peripheral blood mononuclear cells (PBMCs), taken when the disease was refractory, from a patient treated with antithyroid drugs. This receptor was taken from a female donor with Graves disease. This CDR3 is CASSQVDMGLAGGNEQFF. In DNA, the CDR3 is TGCGCCAGCAGCCAAGTGGATATGGGACTAGCGGGAGGCAATGAGCAGTTCTTC.